This TCR beta chain was recorded in a study of siplizumab effects on memory and regulatory T cells. Libraries were prepared by immunoSEQ multiplex PCR; TCRdb keeps only in-frame clonotypes and omits some of them. The sample carries around 100,000 clones, 85% to 95% recorded once. The germline gives CDR1 WSHSY, CDR2 SAAADI. The CDR3 has 13 residues. Trimming at V came to 5 bases and at J to 5 bases, leaving 5 bases not matched to a gene. The sample comprised Tregs sorted from blood. This receptor was obtained from a human donor in good health. The rearrangement links TRBV10-2 to TRBJ2-5, with 7 bases fitting TRBD1. The CDR3 nucleotides read TGCGCCAGCAGTACAGGGGTTGGGGAGACCCAGTACTTC. The encoded protein is CASSTGVGETQYF.